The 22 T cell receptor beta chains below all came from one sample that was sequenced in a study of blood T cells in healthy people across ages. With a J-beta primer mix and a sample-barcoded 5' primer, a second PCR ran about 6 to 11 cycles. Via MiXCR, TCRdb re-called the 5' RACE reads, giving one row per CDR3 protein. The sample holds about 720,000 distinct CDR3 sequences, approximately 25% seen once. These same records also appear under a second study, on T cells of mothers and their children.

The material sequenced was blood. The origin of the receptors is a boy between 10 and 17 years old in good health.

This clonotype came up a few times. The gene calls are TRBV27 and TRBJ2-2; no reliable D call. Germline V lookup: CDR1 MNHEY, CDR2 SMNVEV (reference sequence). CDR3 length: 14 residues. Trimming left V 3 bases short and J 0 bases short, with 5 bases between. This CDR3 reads CASSFSTNTGELFF. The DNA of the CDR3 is TGTGCCAGCAGTTTTTCGACGAACACCGGGGAGCTGTTTTTT.

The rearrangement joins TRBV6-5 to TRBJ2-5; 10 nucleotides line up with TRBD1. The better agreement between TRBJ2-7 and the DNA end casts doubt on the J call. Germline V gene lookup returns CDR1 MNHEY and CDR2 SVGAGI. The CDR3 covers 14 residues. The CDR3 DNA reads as TGTGCCAGCAGTTTCGGGGACAGGGGAAGCGAGCAGTACTTC. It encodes CASSFGDRGSEQYF.

The CDR3 protein is CSARRQLPEPQHF. In nucleotides, the CDR3 is TGCAGTGCTAGGAGGCAATTGCCGGAGCCCCAGCATTTT. The chain has TRBV20-1 and TRBJ1-5, with D unresolved. CDR1 and CDR2 from the germline V gene are DFQATT and SNEGSKA (reference sequence). The CDR3 consists of 13 residues. V was pared by 3 bases and J by 8 bases, with 14 bases between.

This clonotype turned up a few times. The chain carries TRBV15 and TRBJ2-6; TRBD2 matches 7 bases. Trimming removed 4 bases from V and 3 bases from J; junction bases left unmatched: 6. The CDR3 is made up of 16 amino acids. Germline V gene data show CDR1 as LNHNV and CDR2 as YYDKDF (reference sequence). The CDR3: CATSTSREGGANVLTF. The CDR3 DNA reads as TGTGCCACCAGCACTAGCAGGGAGGGTGGGGCCAACGTCCTGACTTTC.

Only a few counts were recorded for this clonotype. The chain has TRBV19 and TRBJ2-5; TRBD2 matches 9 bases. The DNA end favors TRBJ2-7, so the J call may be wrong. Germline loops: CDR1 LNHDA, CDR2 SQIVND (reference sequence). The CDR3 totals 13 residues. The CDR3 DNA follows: TGTGCCAGTACTCCTAGCGGGGCCTACGAGCAGTACTTC. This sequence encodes CASTPSGAYEQYF.

The CDR3 protein is CASSSGIYNEQFF. For the CDR3, the DNA is TGCGCCAGCAGCTCCGGGATTTACAATGAGCAGTTCTTC. The gene calls are TRBV5-1 and TRBJ2-1, with D possibly matching TRBD2 (5 bases). V lost 3 bases, J lost 4 bases, and 8 bases lay in between. Germline values: CDR1 SGHRS, CDR2 YFSETQ. The length of the CDR3 is 13 residues. Together with reference TRBV5-1 and TRBJ2-1, the CDR3 gives the full variable domain: KAGVTQTPRYLIKTRGQQVTLSCSPISGHRSVSWYQQTPGQGLQFLFEYFSETQRNKGNFPGRFSGRQFSNSRSEMNVSTLELGDSALYLCASSSGIYNEQFFGPGTRLTVL.

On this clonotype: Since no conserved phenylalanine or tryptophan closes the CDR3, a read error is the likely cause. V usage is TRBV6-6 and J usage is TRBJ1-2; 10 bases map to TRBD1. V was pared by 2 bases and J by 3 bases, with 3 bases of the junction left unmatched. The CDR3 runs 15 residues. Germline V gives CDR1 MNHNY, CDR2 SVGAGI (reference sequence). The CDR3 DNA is TGTGCCAGCAGTTACGGAGGGACAGGGGACTATGGCTACACCCTC. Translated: CASSYGGTGDYGYTL.

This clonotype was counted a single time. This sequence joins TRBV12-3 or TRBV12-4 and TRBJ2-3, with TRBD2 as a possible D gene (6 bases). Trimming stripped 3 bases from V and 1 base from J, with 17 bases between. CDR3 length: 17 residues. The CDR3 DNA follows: TGTGCCAGCAGTTTGGGAGATCTTGGAGGGGGCACAGATACGCAGTATTTT. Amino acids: CASSLGDLGGGTDTQYF.

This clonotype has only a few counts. CDR3 protein: CASSTLAGGPRAGELFF. The CDR3 region has the DNA TGCGCCAGCAGCACACTAGCGGGAGGGCCTCGTGCCGGGGAGCTGTTTTTT. The rearrangement links TRBV4-1 to TRBJ2-2; TRBD2 aligns across 13 bases. With 5 bases clipped from V and 6 bases from J, the junction kept 9 bases outside the gene matches. The CDR3 is made up of 17 amino acids. CDR1 MGHRA and CDR2 YSYEKL come from the germline V gene.

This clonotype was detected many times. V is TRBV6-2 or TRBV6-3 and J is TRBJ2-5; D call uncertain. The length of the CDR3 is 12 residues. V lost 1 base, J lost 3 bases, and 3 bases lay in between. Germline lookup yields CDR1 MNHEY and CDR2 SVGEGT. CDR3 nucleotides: TGTGCCAGCAGTTACTTTAAAGAGACCCAGTACTTC. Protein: CASSYFKETQYF.

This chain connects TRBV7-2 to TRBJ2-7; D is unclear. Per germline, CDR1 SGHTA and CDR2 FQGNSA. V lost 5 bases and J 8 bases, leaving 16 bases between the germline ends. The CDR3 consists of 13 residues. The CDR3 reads CASSTEPGRKQYF. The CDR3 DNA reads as TGTGCCAGCAGCACCGAACCGGGTCGTAAGCAGTACTTC. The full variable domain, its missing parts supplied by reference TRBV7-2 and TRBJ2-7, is GAGVSQSPSNKVTEKGKDVELRCDPISGHTALYWYRQSLGQGLEFLIYFQGNSAPDKSGLPSDRFSAERTGGSVSTLTIQRTQQEDSAVYLCASSTEPGRKQYFGPGTRLTVT.

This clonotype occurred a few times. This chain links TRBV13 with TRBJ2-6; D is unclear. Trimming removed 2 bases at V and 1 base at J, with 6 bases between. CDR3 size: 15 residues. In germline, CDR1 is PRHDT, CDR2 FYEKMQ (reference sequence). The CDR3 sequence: CASSLFRSGANVLTF. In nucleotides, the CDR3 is TGTGCCAGCAGCTTATTTAGGTCTGGGGCCAACGTCCTGACTTTC.

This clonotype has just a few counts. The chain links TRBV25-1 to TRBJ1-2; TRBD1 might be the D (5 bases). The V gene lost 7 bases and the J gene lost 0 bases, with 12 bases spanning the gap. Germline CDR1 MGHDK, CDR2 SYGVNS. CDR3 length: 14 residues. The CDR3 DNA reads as TGTGCCAGCACTATGGCAGGGACTAACTATGGCTACACCTTC. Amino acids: CASTMAGTNYGYTF.

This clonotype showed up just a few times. The DNA for the CDR3 is TGTGCCAGCAGCTTAGCGGTAGGGGACGAACTTTTCACAGATACGCAGTATTTT. Encoded protein: CASSLAVGDELFTDTQYF. The rearrangement joins TRBV7-2 to TRBJ2-3, with D tentatively TRBD1 or TRBD2 (5 bases each). The CDR3 consists of 18 residues. The germline V gene encodes CDR1 SGHTA and CDR2 FQGNSA. V lost 0 bases to trimming and J lost 2 bases, with 18 bases between them.

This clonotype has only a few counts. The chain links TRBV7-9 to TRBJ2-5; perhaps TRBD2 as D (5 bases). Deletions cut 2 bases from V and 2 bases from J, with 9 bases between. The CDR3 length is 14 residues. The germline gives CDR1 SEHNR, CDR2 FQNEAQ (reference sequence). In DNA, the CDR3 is TGTGCCAGCAGCTTACTAGCCCTTCAAGAGACCCAGTACTTC. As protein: CASSLLALQETQYF.

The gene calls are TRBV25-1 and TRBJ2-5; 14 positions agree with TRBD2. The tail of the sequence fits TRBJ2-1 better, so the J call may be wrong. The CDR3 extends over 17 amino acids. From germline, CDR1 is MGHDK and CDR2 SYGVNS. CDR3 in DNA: TGTGCCAGCAGTGGGACCAGCGGGACTAGCGGGAGTAATGAGCAGTTCTTC. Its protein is CASSGTSGTSGSNEQFF.

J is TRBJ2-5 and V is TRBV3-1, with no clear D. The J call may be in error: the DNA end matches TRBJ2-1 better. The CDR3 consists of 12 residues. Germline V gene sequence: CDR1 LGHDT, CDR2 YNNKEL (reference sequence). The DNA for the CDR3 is TGTGCCAGCAGCCAAGATGTGGGTAAGCAGTTCTTC. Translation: CASSQDVGKQFF.

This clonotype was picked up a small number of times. CDR3 DNA: TGTGCCAGCAGCTTACTCGACGGGCAAGAGACCCAGTACTTC. This encodes CASSLLDGQETQYF. The V call is TRBV11-2, the J call TRBJ2-5, with no clear D. Germline CDR1 is SGHAT and CDR2 is FQNNGV. V was cut by 2 bases and J by 2 bases, with 9 bases left in between. The CDR3 totals 14 residues.

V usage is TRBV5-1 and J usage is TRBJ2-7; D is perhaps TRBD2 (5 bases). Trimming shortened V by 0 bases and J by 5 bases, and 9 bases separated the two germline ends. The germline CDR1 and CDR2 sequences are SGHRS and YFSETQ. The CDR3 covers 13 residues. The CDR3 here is CASSLVGLDEQYF. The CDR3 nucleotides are TGCGCCAGCAGCTTGGTCGGACTTGACGAGCAGTACTTC. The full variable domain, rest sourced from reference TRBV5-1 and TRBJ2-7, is KAGVTQTPRYLIKTRGQQVTLSCSPISGHRSVSWYQQTPGQGLQFLFEYFSETQRNKGNFPGRFSGRQFSNSRSEMNVSTLELGDSALYLCASSLVGLDEQYFGPGTRLTVT.

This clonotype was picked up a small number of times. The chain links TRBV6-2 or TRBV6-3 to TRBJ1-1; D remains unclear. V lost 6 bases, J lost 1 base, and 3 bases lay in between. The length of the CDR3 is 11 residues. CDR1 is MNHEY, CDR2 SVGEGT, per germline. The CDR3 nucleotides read TGTGCCAGCAGGGCGAACACTGAAGCTTTCTTT. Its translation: CASRANTEAFF.

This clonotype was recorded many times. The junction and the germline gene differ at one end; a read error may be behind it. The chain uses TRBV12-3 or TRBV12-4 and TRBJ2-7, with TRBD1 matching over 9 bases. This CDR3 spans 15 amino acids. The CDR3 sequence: CASSLGGQGDYEQYF. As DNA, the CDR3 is TGTGCCAGCAGCTTAGGGGGACAGGGAGACTACGAGCAGTACTTC.

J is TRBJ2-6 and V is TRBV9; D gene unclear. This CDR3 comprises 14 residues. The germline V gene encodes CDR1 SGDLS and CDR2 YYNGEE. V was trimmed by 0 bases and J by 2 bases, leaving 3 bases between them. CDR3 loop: CASSVAPGANVLTF. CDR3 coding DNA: TGTGCCAGCAGCGTAGCTCCTGGGGCCAACGTCCTGACTTTC.